This T cell receptor (beta chain) appears in the sequencing data of a study of T cells in Graves' hyperthyroidism and ophthalmopathy. RNA transcripts yielded amplified TCR beta CDR3 regions. During a first-round RT-PCR of the TCR CDR3, the HTBI primer set was used. TCRdb re-called the multiplex PCR reads with MiXCR, one entry per CDR3 protein. The sample holds 360,000 or so distinct CDR3 sequences, 15% to 20% seen once. This CDR3 has 14 amino acids. Losses at the gene ends were 6 bases for V and 8 bases for J; bases not matched to a gene: 9. Germline CDR1 SEHNR, CDR2 FQNEAQ (reference sequence). When ophthalmopathy did not progress within 18 months, Graves' hyperthyroidism was considered stable. Patients were excluded for uncontrolled infection, other autoimmune disease, pregnancy or lactation. Findings and caveats of the study: Among clonotypes expanded in thyroid above 0.001, most were also found in blood.

This clonotype showed up many times. Antigen specificity is unknown. The sample consisted of blood. The receptor was isolated from a woman aged 18-35 years with Graves' hyperthyroidism. The chain carries TRBV7-9 and TRBJ1-3, with 8 bases lining up with TRBD1. This chain's CDR3 is CASRPGQGGHTIYF. The DNA of the CDR3 is TGTGCCAGCAGACCTGGACAGGGAGGGCACACCATATATTTT.